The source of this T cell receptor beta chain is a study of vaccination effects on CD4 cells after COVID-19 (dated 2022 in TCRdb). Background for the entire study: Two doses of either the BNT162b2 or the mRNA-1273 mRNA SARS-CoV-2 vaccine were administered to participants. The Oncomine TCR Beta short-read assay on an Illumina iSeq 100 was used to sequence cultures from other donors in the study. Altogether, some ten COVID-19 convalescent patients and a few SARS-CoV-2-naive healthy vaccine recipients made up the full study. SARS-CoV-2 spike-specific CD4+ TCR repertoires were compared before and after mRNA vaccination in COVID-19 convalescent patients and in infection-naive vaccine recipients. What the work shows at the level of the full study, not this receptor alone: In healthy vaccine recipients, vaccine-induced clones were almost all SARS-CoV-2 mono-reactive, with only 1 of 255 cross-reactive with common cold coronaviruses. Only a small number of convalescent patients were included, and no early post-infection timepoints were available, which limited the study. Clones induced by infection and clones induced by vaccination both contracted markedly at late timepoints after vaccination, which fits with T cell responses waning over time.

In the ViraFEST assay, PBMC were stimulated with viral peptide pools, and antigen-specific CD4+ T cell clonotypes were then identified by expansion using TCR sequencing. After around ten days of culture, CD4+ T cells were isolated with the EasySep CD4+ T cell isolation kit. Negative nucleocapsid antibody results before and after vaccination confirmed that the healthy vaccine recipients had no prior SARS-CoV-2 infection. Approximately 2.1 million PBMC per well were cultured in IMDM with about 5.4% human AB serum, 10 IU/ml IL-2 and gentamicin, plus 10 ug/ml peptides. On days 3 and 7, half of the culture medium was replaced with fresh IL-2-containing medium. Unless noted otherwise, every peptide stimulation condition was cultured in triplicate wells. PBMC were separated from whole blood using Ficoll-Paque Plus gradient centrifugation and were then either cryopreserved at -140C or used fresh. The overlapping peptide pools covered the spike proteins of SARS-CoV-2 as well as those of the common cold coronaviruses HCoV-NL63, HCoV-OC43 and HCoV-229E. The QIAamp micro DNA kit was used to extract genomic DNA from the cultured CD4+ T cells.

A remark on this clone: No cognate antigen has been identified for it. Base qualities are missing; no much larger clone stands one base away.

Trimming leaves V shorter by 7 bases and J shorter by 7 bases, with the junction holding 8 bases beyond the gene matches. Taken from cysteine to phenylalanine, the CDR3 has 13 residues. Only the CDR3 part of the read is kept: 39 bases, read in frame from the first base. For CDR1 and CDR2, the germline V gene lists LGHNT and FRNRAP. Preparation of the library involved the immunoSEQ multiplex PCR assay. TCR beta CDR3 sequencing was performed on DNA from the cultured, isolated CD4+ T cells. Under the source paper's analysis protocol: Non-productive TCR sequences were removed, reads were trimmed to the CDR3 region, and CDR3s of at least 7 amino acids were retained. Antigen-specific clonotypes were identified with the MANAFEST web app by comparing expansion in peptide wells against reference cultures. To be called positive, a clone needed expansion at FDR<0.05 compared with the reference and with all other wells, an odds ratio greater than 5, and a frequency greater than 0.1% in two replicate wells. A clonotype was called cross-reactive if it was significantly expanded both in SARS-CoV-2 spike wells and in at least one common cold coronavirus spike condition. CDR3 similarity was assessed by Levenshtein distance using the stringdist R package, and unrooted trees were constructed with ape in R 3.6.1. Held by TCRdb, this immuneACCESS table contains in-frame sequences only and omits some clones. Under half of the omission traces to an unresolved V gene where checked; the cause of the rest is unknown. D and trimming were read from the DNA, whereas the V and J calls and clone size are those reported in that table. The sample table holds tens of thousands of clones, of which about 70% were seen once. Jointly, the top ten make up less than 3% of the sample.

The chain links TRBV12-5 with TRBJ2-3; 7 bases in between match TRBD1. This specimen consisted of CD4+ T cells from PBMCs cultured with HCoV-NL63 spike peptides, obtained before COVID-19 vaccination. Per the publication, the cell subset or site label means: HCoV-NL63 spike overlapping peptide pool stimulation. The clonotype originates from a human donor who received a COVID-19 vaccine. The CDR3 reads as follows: CASVNSGGNTQYF. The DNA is TGTGCTAGTGTCAATTCAGGGGGAAATACGCAGTATTTT.